The 10 T cell receptor beta chains given below trace back to one sample, sequenced in a study of shared clonotypes between healthy human individuals. Data came from immunoSEQ multiplex PCR; TCRdb stores just in-frame clones and leaves some out. The top ten hold approximately 0.95% of the sample, which has about 1.1 million clones, 77% seen once. Sequencing was carried out using memory CD4+ T cells from PBMCs. The subset was: CD45RA-negative fraction. These TCRs come from a man aged 18 to 35 in good health. Some clones in this sample may be carry-over from other donors' samples.

As for this clone: The CDR3 does not end in the conserved phenylalanine or tryptophan, so this is likely a read error. This sequence joins TRBV6-1 and TRBJ2-7; 9 bases agree with TRBD1. The CDR3 is made up of 12 amino acids. From germline, CDR1 is MNHNS and CDR2 SASEGT. Losses at the gene ends were 3 bases for V and 9 bases for J; bases not matched to a gene: 3. CDR3 nucleotide sequence: TGTGCCAGCAGTGATCCGGACAGGGGGCAGTACCTC. As protein: CASSDPDRGQYL.

V is TRBV6-1 and J is TRBJ2-2, with 10 bases fitting TRBD1. In germline, CDR1 is MNHNS, CDR2 SASEGT. V was clipped by 3 bases and J by 4 bases; unmatched bases: 5. The CDR3 contains 16 residues. The CDR3 spells CASSEGRTGGTGELFF. The DNA for the CDR3 is TGTGCCAGCAGTGAGGGGAGGACAGGGGGCACCGGGGAGCTGTTTTTT.

This chain joins TRBV29-1 and TRBJ1-2; unclear D gene. Germline CDR1 is SQVTM and CDR2 is ANQGSEA. The CDR3 has 15 residues. Trimming shortened V by 7 bases and J by 4 bases, and 22 bases separated the two germline ends. The CDR3 DNA follows: TGCAGCGGAGGGTATCGGGGAACACCAATCTATGGCTACACCTTC. This codes for CSGGYRGTPIYGYTF.

V gene TRBV6-5 combines with J gene TRBJ2-7, with D possibly called TRBD1 or TRBD2 (5 bases each). Per the germline V gene, CDR1 is MNHEY and CDR2 is SVGAGI. V was pared by 2 bases and J by 5 bases, with 16 bases between. This CDR3 has 15 residues. The CDR3 region is CASSYAPGTRDEQYF. CDR3 DNA sequence: TGTGCCAGCAGTTACGCCCCGGGGACGCGGGACGAGCAGTACTTC.

J is TRBJ1-6 and V is TRBV30; no reliable D call. The CDR3 loop spans 14 amino acids. V was cut by 0 bases and J by 3 bases, with 6 bases left in between. Germline CDR1 and CDR2: GTSNPN and SVGIG (reference sequence). The CDR3 region has the DNA TGTGCCTGGAGTGTTAGCCTCTATAATTCACCCCTCCACTTT. Translating gives CAWSVSLYNSPLHF.

The chain employs TRBV28 and TRBJ1-1; 8 nucleotides line up with TRBD1. Germline values: CDR1 MDHEN, CDR2 SYDVKM. The length of the CDR3 is 15 residues. V lost 4 bases, J lost 5 bases, and 9 bases stayed unmatched. In DNA, the CDR3 is TGTGCCAGCAGTTCAACAGGGGGTGGGTATACTGAAGCTTTCTTT. It is translated as CASSSTGGGYTEAFF.

The V and J genes are TRBV28 and TRBJ1-2; 7 bases are shared with TRBD1. The germline V gene has CDR1 MDHEN and CDR2 SYDVKM. J lost 2 bases, V lost 6 bases, and 9 bases had no gene match. This CDR3 has 15 amino acids. The CDR3 region is CASRVDRVRNYGYTF. CDR3 nucleotides: TGTGCCAGCAGAGTCGACAGGGTTCGAAACTATGGCTACACCTTC.

This chain links TRBV27 with TRBJ2-2; 8 nucleotides line up with TRBD1. The length of the CDR3 is 16 residues. Germline CDR1 MNHEY, CDR2 SMNVEV (reference sequence). V lost 5 bases to trimming and J lost 7 bases; unmatched junction nucleotides: 12. The CDR3 is CASSRNPGGASGELFF. The CDR3 DNA reads as TGTGCCAGCAGTCGTAACCCAGGGGGCGCCAGCGGGGAGCTGTTTTTT.

This clone was recorded once. The genes are TRBV7-7 and TRBJ2-2; D ambiguous. The CDR3 sequence is 12 residues long. With 5 bases removed from V and 7 bases from J, the gap between germline ends came to 8 bases. Germline lookup yields CDR1 SSHAT and CDR2 FNYEAQ (reference sequence). In nucleotides, the CDR3 is TGTGCCAGCAGCCCCCCAAACGGGGAGCTGTTTTTT. It yields the protein CASSPPNGELFF. The whole variable domain, remainder taken from reference TRBV7-7 and TRBJ2-2, is GAGVSQSPRYKVTKRGQDVTLRCDPISSHATLYWYQQALGQGPEFLTYFNYEAQPDKSGLPSDRFSAERPEGSISTLTIQRTEQRDSAMYRCASSPPNGELFFGEGSRLTVL.

This clone occurred once. The chain joins TRBV2 to TRBJ1-4, with D tentatively TRBD1 (5 bases). CDR3 size: 17 residues. Germline V gives CDR1 SNHLY, CDR2 FYNNEI. The V gene lost 0 bases and the J gene lost 0 bases, with 11 bases spanning the gap. The CDR3 DNA follows: TGTGCCAGCAGTGAAGCGAAGGGGTGGGCAACTAATGAAAAACTGTTTTTT. It codes for CASSEAKGWATNEKLFF.